One and the same sample provided the 27 T cell receptor beta chains below, sequenced in a study of TIL therapy for anti-PD-1-resistant metastatic lung cancer. Time point of the sample: pre-treatment sample, taken before nivolumab and TIL therapy. Sequencing used immunoSEQ v3. Sequenced by immunoSEQ multiplex PCR; TCRdb stores in-frame clones only, minus some. The sample yields 45,000 to 75,000 clones, 80% to 90% seen once. Source: blood, taken at baseline. These receptors were taken from a person between 25 and 79 years old with non-small cell lung cancer.

V gene TRBV25-1 combines with J gene TRBJ1-6; 10 positions match TRBD1. The CDR3 covers 17 residues. Germline trimming cut 4 bases from V and 0 bases from J; bases unmatched to any gene: 3. Germline CDR1 reads MGHDK; CDR2 reads SYGVNS. The DNA of the CDR3 is TGTGCCAGCAGTGGACAGGGGGCTAGCTCCTATAATTCACCCCTCCACTTT. It is translated as CASSGQGASSYNSPLHF.

The chain couples TRBV6-5 to TRBJ1-6; no clear D. V was trimmed by 4 bases and J by 0 bases, leaving 10 bases between them. Germline V gives CDR1 MNHEY, CDR2 SVGAGI. This CDR3 is built from 16 residues. The CDR3 sequence: CASSFSDSSYNSPLHF. As DNA, the CDR3 is TGTGCCAGCAGTTTTTCGGATAGCTCCTATAATTCACCCCTCCACTTT.

Note on this clone: Additional DNA sequences in this sample encode the identical CDR3. This rearrangement joins TRBV9 to TRBJ2-5; 9 bases are a match to TRBD2. V lost 0 bases to trimming and J lost 4 bases; unmatched junction nucleotides: 7. CDR3 length: 16 amino acids. The germline V gene encodes CDR1 SGDLS and CDR2 YYNGEE. DNA of the CDR3: TGTGCCAGCAGCGTAGGGAATAGCGGGAGTGGAGAGACCCAGTACTTC. Protein product: CASSVGNSGSGETQYF.

V and J are TRBV2 and TRBJ2-2; D tentatively fits TRBD1 or TRBD2 (5 bases each). The CDR3 has 13 residues. Germline-derived CDR1 and CDR2 are SNHLY and FYNNEI. Trimming removed 3 bases at V and 5 bases at J, with 7 bases between. The DNA for the CDR3 is TGTGCCAGCAGTGATTGGGGGACCGGGGAGCTGTTTTTT. This encodes CASSDWGTGELFF. The whole variable domain, remainder taken from reference TRBV2 and TRBJ2-2, is EPEVTQTPSHQVTQMGQEVILRCVPISNHLYFYWYRQILGQKVEFLVSFYNNEISEKSEIFDDQFSVERPDGSNFTLKIRSTKLEDSAMYFCASSDWGTGELFFGEGSRLTVL.

This chain uses TRBV5-6 with TRBJ1-1, with D perhaps TRBD1 (5 bases). The germline V and J ends were trimmed by 3 bases and 1 base, with 10 bases remaining between them. CDR3 size: 14 residues. Looked up from germline, CDR1 is SGHDT and CDR2 is YYEEEE. CDR3 amino acids: CASSWRGPNTEAFF. The CDR3 DNA is TGTGCCAGCAGCTGGAGGGGCCCGAACACTGAAGCTTTCTTT.

J is TRBJ2-7 and V is TRBV21-1; the table's D call, TRBD2, has no DNA check behind it. TRBV21-1 is classified as a pseudogene. The CDR3 is 18 amino acids. The CDR3 here is CASRKYVLAGGPSREQYF. For the CDR3, the DNA is TGTGCCAGCAGAAAATACGTACTAGCGGGAGGACCAAGTCGGGAGCAGTACTTC.

This chain joins TRBV14 and TRBJ1-1, with 10 bases aligning to TRBD1. V dropped 4 bases and J dropped 2; count of bases not matched to a gene: 7. There are 16 residues in the CDR3. CDR1 SGHDN and CDR2 FVKESK come from the germline V gene. CDR3 protein: CASSPGQGRGNTEAFF. The CDR3 coding sequence is TGTGCCAGCAGCCCGGGACAGGGGAGGGGTAACACTGAAGCTTTCTTT.

This chain uses TRBV11-2 with TRBJ1-2, with a tentative D call TRBD1 (6 bases). Germline CDR1 and CDR2: SGHAT and FQNNGV. CDR3 length: 16 residues. V was trimmed by 6 bases and J by 4 bases, leaving 21 bases between them. The CDR3 DNA reads as TGTGCCAGCAGTCCTACCGTTGGACAGCAGGGCTATGGCTACACCTTC. Translation gives CASSPTVGQQGYGYTF.

The V and J genes are TRBV23-1 and TRBJ1-5, with D maybe TRBD1 (5 bases). TRBV23-1 falls under the ORF class, with uncertain function. This CDR3 is 19 amino acids long. Trimming stripped 4 bases from V and 4 bases from J, with 26 bases between. CDR3 nucleotide sequence: TGCGCCAGCAGTCCGCCCTTGCGGCCAAGGGGTAGGCGGAATCAGCCCCAGCATTTT. Amino acid sequence: CASSPPLRPRGRRNQPQHF.

Only one count was recorded for this clone. The V call is TRBV5-5, the J call TRBJ2-7; 7 nucleotides agree with TRBD1. The J segment lost 0 bases and the V segment lost 4 bases, leaving 4 bases of the junction unmatched. The CDR3 length is 14 residues. Germline V CDR1 and CDR2: SGHKS, YYEKEE (reference sequence). In DNA, the CDR3 is TGTGCCAGCAGCACCTGGGACAGCTCCTACGAGCAGTACTTC. Translated, it gives CASSTWDSSYEQYF.

V and J are TRBV19 and TRBJ2-1, with D perhaps TRBD1 (6 bases). CDR3 length: 14 residues. Germline CDR1 reads LNHDA; CDR2 reads SQIVND (reference sequence). V shed 7 bases and J shed 4 bases, with 14 bases lying between them. In DNA, the CDR3 is TGTGCCAGTAAGGGGACATATGATTACAATGAGCAGTTCTTC. It codes for CASKGTYDYNEQFF.

The V gene is TRBV2, the J gene TRBJ2-7, with 8 bases identical to TRBD2. The length of the CDR3 is 17 residues. The ends lost 4 bases at V and 4 bases at J; junction bases unmatched: 15. The germline CDR1 and CDR2 sequences are SNHLY and FYNNEI. CDR3 in DNA: TGTGCCAGCAGTGCCCTATCCACCGGGACTAGTAGATACGAGCAGTACTTC. Translation: CASSALSTGTSRYEQYF.

This chain joins TRBV24-1 and TRBJ2-5, with TRBD2 as a possible D gene (6 bases). V was cut by 5 bases and J by 7 bases, with 13 bases left in between. The germline gives CDR1 KGHDR, CDR2 SFDVKD. The CDR3 runs 13 residues. CDR3 coding DNA: TGTGCCACCAGTGCCACGGTCGGGGGGACCCAGTACTTC. Protein sequence: CATSATVGGTQYF.

The V call is TRBV11-3, the J call TRBJ2-2; TRBD1 agrees at 9 bases. The length of the CDR3 is 15 residues. Germline V gene data show CDR1 as SGHNT and CDR2 as YENEEA. V trimming: 4 bases; J trimming: 3 bases; junction bases outside the gene matches: 3. The chain's CDR3 is CASSSTGGDTGELFF. The CDR3 DNA follows: TGTGCCAGCAGCTCGACAGGGGGGGACACCGGGGAGCTGTTTTTT.

The CDR3 DNA follows: TGCAGCGTTGGAGACAGGGGCTCTAACTATGGCTACACCTTC. Its translation is CSVGDRGSNYGYTF. The chain uses TRBV29-1 and TRBJ1-2; 8 bases map to TRBD1. The CDR3 loop spans 14 amino acids. In germline, CDR1 is SQVTM, CDR2 ANQGSEA. V shed 4 bases, J shed 0 bases, and the junction held 4 bases outside the gene matches. Together with reference TRBV29-1 and TRBJ1-2, the CDR3 gives the full variable domain: SAVISQKPSRDICQRGTSLTIQCQVDSQVTMMFWYRQQPGQSLTLIATANQGSEATYESGFVIDKFPISRPNLTFSTLTVSNMSPEDSSIYLCSVGDRGSNYGYTFGSGTRLTVV.

This chain connects TRBV18 to TRBJ2-2, with a weak D call TRBD1 (5 bases). The V end lost 4 bases, the J end lost 0 bases, and 12 bases lay between the germline ends. The CDR3 totals 16 residues. Germline CDR1 reads KGHSH; CDR2 reads LQKENI. The CDR3 here is CASSLRATSNTGELFF. The CDR3 DNA follows: TGTGCCAGCTCACTCAGGGCAACATCGAACACCGGGGAGCTGTTTTTT.

The CDR3 nucleotides read TGTGCCAGTAGTACACGGACGGGTTCGGGCACAGATACGCAGTATTTT. This codes for CASSTRTGSGTDTQYF. The chain couples TRBV19 to TRBJ2-3; D ambiguous. The germline gives CDR1 LNHDA, CDR2 SQIVND (reference sequence). Trimming shortened V by 4 bases and J by 1 base, and 15 bases separated the two germline ends. The CDR3 covers 16 residues.

Only one count was recorded for this clone. The chain joins TRBV28 to TRBJ1-2, with D tentatively TRBD1 (6 bases). The CDR3 length is 13 residues. Trimming stripped 4 bases from V and 4 bases from J, with 10 bases between. Germline-derived CDR1 and CDR2 are MDHEN and SYDVKM. The CDR3 protein is CASSSRGGYGYTF. CDR3 DNA sequence: TGTGCCAGCAGTTCCCGAGGGGGCTATGGCTACACCTTC.

This clone was seen once. The chain links TRBV19 to TRBJ1-2; TRBD1 aligns across 7 bases. CDR1 and CDR2 (germline): LNHDA, SQIVND (reference sequence). The J segment lost 1 base and the V segment lost 5 bases, leaving 1 base of the junction unmatched. The CDR3 runs to 13 residues. CDR3 region: CASSRQGNYGYTF. CDR3 DNA: TGTGCCAGTAGTCGACAGGGTAACTATGGCTACACCTTC.

The CDR3 sequence: CAWTLKQGIQPQHF. DNA for the CDR3: TGTGCCTGGACTCTAAAACAGGGGATTCAGCCCCAGCATTTT. This chain connects TRBV30 to TRBJ1-5, with TRBD1 matching over 7 bases. CDR1 is GTSNPN, CDR2 SVGIG, per germline (reference sequence). The CDR3 runs 14 residues. The trim removed 4 bases at V and 6 bases at J, leaving 9 bases unmatched.

J is TRBJ2-7 and V is TRBV19; D possibly corresponds to TRBD1 (6 bases). This CDR3 contains 13 residues. V lost 3 bases and J lost 4, with 10 bases in between. Germline lookup yields CDR1 LNHDA and CDR2 SQIVND (reference sequence). The CDR3 loop is CASSIQGRYEQYF. The CDR3 DNA reads as TGTGCCAGTAGTATTCAGGGGAGATACGAGCAGTACTTC.

CDR3 in DNA: TGTGCCAGCAGCTCGTCGAACTTCTATGGCTACACCTTC. This encodes CASSSSNFYGYTF. This chain uses TRBV11-2 with TRBJ1-2; unclear D gene. Trimming shortened V by 4 bases and J by 4 bases, and 10 bases separated the two germline ends. The germline gives CDR1 SGHAT, CDR2 FQNNGV. The CDR3 runs to 13 residues. Combining the CDR3 with reference TRBV11-2 and TRBJ1-2 gives the whole variable domain EAGVAQSPRYKIIEKRQSVAFWCNPISGHATLYWYQQILGQGPKLLIQFQNNGVVDDSQLPKDRFSAERLKGVDSTLKIQPAKLEDSAVYLCASSSSNFYGYTFGSGTRLTVV.

The V call is TRBV27, the J call TRBJ1-6; 8 nucleotides line up with TRBD1. The junction had 3 bases not matched to a gene; V was cut back by 10 bases and J by 7 bases. This CDR3 is built from 12 residues. Per the germline V gene, CDR1 is MNHEY and CDR2 is SMNVEV (reference sequence). The CDR3 sequence is CATRTGNSPLHF. CDR3 nucleotides: TGTGCCACACGGACAGGGAATTCACCCCTCCACTTT.

V gene TRBV19 combines with J gene TRBJ1-1; D call uncertain. Trimming removed 0 bases at V and 10 bases at J, with 12 bases between. The length of the CDR3 is 13 residues. Per germline, CDR1 LNHDA and CDR2 SQIVND (reference sequence). CDR3 sequence: CASSIDREGRAFF. The CDR3 DNA follows: TGTGCCAGTAGTATAGATCGGGAGGGTCGAGCTTTCTTT.

The chain combines TRBV9 with TRBJ2-7; D perhaps matches TRBD1 (6 bases). V was trimmed by 4 bases and J by 3 bases, leaving 11 bases between them. The CDR3 is made up of 13 amino acids. Germline lookup yields CDR1 SGDLS and CDR2 YYNGEE. The CDR3 loop is CASSLGQFYEQYF. The CDR3 nucleotides read TGTGCCAGCAGCCTCGGACAGTTCTACGAGCAGTACTTC. Using reference TRBV9 and TRBJ2-7 for the parts outside the CDR3, the full variable domain is DSGVTQTPKHLITATGQRVTLRCSPRSGDLSVYWYQQSLDQGLQFLIQYYNGEERAKGNILERFSAQQFPDLHSELNLSSLELGDSALYFCASSLGQFYEQYFGPGTRLTVT.

The chain employs TRBV28 and TRBJ2-1; TRBD1 matches at 9 bases. V lost 3 bases to trimming and J lost 7 bases; unmatched junction nucleotides: 4. This CDR3 contains 14 residues. Per the germline V gene, CDR1 is MDHEN and CDR2 is SYDVKM. CDR3 sequence: CASSFADRGNEQFF. The CDR3 bases are TGTGCCAGCAGTTTCGCGGACAGGGGAAATGAGCAGTTCTTC.

This chain uses TRBV5-1 with TRBJ2-1; TRBD1 might be the D (7 bases). CDR3 length: 15 residues. Germline CDR1 and CDR2: SGHRS and YFSETQ. With 2 bases removed from V and 6 bases from J, the gap between germline ends came to 15 bases. CDR3 nucleotide sequence: TGCGCCAGCAGCTTCGCATCAGGGGGGATCAATGAGCAGTTCTTC. Its protein product is CASSFASGGINEQFF.